The next 12 T cell receptor beta chains were all read from a single sample in a study of blood T cells in healthy people across ages. A J-beta primer mix and a sample-barcoded 5' primer were used in a second PCR of about 7 to 11 cycles. From the 5' RACE reads, TCRdb called clonotypes with MiXCR, one entry per CDR3 protein. Of almost 550,000 distinct CDR3 sequences in the sample, approximately 25% are singletons; the top ten hold around 10%. These same data were also listed under a study on T cells of mothers and their children.

The sample comprised blood. These receptors all come from a boy aged 5-17 years in good health.

This chain links TRBV20-1 with TRBJ2-6; D perhaps matches TRBD1 (5 bases). The ends were cut back, 0 bases at V and 4 bases at J, with 7 bases in the middle. CDR3 size: 14 residues. Germline V gene data show CDR1 as DFQATT and CDR2 as SNEGSKA (reference sequence). CDR3 region: CSARDRAGANVLTF. As DNA, the CDR3 is TGCAGTGCTAGAGACAGGGCCGGGGCCAACGTCCTGACTTTC.

V usage is TRBV7-2 and J usage is TRBJ2-7; 7 bases line up with TRBD1. This CDR3 spans 16 amino acids. J lost 5 bases, V lost 4 bases, and 14 bases had no gene match. Germline assignment: CDR1 SGHTA and CDR2 FQGNSA. The CDR3 DNA reads as TGTGCCAGCAGCTCAACCAGGGGGACCCCTAGGGACGAGCAGTACTTC. The encoded protein is CASSSTRGTPRDEQYF.

This clonotype occurred a few times. J is TRBJ1-3 and V is TRBV28; unclear D gene. The V and J ends lost 6 bases and 4 bases respectively, with 10 bases between them. The CDR3 contains 13 residues. Germline loops: CDR1 MDHEN, CDR2 SYDVKM. CDR3 region: CASSPHSGNTIYF. The CDR3 DNA sequence: TGTGCCAGCAGCCCCCATTCCGGAAACACCATATATTTT.

This clonotype turned up a few times. The rearrangement uses TRBV12-3 or TRBV12-4 and TRBJ2-7; D unresolved. The CDR3 is made up of 12 amino acids. V was cut by 0 bases and J by 4 bases, with 4 bases left in between. The CDR3 loop reads CASSLAQYEQYF. The CDR3 bases are TGTGCCAGCAGTTTAGCGCAATACGAGCAGTACTTC.

With respect to this clonotype: The junction shows a germline mismatch at one end, possibly a read error. The V gene is TRBV14, the J gene TRBJ1-1, with D possibly matching TRBD1 (6 bases). The CDR3 runs to 14 residues. Germline V gene data show CDR1 as SGHDN and CDR2 as FVKESK. The CDR3 DNA reads TGTGCCGGCAGCCCGGGACAACCGAACACTGAAGCTTTCTTT. Translated: CAGSPGQPNTEAFF.

This clonotype was observed a few times. The rearrangement uses TRBV5-1 and TRBJ2-5, with a weak D call TRBD1 (5 bases). The J call may not be correct, given that the DNA end is closer to TRBJ2-7. This CDR3 region has 15 residues. Germline V gene sequence: CDR1 SGHRS, CDR2 YFSETQ. CDR3 sequence: CASSPDSSVTYEQYF. The CDR3 nucleotides read TGCGCCAGCAGCCCCGACAGTTCTGTCACCTACGAGCAGTACTTC.

The chain uses TRBV7-9 and TRBJ1-5, with TRBD1 as a possible D gene (6 bases). The V end was cut by 4 bases, the J end by 5 bases, with 15 bases between. Germline V gives CDR1 SEHNR, CDR2 FQNEAQ (reference sequence). The CDR3 is 15 amino acids. The DNA of the CDR3 is TGTGCCAGCAGCTCGTCGGACAGTTCATATCAGCCCCAGCATTTT. It translates to CASSSSDSSYQPQHF.

This chain joins TRBV29-1 and TRBJ2-4, with D uncertain. This CDR3 is 11 amino acids long. Looked up from germline, CDR1 is SQVTM and CDR2 is ANQGSEA. The V gene lost 4 bases and the J gene lost 4 bases, with 5 bases spanning the gap. CDR3 residues: CSVATKNIQYF. CDR3 nucleotide sequence: TGCAGCGTTGCAACAAAAAACATTCAGTACTTC.

This chain connects TRBV6-6 to TRBJ1-5, with D uncertain. Germline-derived CDR1 and CDR2 are MNHNY and SVGAGI (reference sequence). V lost 2 bases and J lost 6, with 14 bases in between. The CDR3 totals 15 residues. The CDR3 sequence is CASSYVWAMSQPQHF. Here the CDR3 DNA reads TGTGCCAGCAGTTACGTGTGGGCCATGAGTCAGCCCCAGCATTTT.

The chain employs TRBV10-3 and TRBJ1-2, with TRBD1 matching 9 bases. The junction had 4 bases not matched to a gene; V was cut back by 3 bases and J by 2 bases. CDR1 and CDR2 from the germline V gene are ENHRY and SYGVKD. There are 15 residues in the CDR3. The CDR3 loop is CAISDSGTGNYGYTF. In DNA form, the CDR3 reads TGTGCCATCAGTGATTCCGGGACAGGGAACTATGGCTACACCTTC.

The chain links TRBV7-2 to TRBJ2-1, with 15 bases fitting TRBD2. Germline loops: CDR1 SGHTA, CDR2 FQGNSA. This CDR3 spans 15 amino acids. With 6 bases clipped from V and 9 bases from J, the junction kept 6 bases outside the gene matches. CDR3 region: CASRGGGLAGGEQFF. For the CDR3, the DNA is TGTGCCAGCAGAGGAGGGGGACTAGCGGGAGGTGAGCAGTTCTTC.

This clonotype has a handful of counts. V is TRBV5-5 and J is TRBJ1-4; D is uncertain. V lost 3 bases and J 7 bases, leaving 19 bases between the germline ends. The CDR3 runs to 16 residues. The germline V gene has CDR1 SGHKS and CDR2 YYEKEE (reference sequence). The CDR3 protein is CASSSQIMGYSEKLFF. The DNA for the CDR3 is TGTGCCAGCAGCTCACAGATTATGGGGTATAGTGAAAAACTGTTTTTT.